The 8 T cell receptor beta chains below all came from one sample that was sequenced in a study of T-cell memory formation after mild COVID-19. TCRdb called the 5' RACE reads again in MiXCR, with one record for every CDR3 protein. Seen here are about 430,000 distinct CDR3 sequences, more than 15% observed once, and the top ten hold about 22%. The sequenced sample consisted of PBMCs or a T cell subset sorted from them (not recorded which). These receptors were collected from a man between 18 and 29 years old who had mild COVID-19 (a few samples of this study predate the infection). Cell type and time point are not known.

The chain combines TRBV5-1 with TRBJ2-5; the D call may be TRBD1 or TRBD2 (5 bases each). The CDR3 length is 15 residues. The V and J ends lost 4 bases and 0 bases respectively, with 13 bases between them. The germline gives CDR1 SGHRS, CDR2 YFSETQ. The CDR3 DNA reads as TGCGCCAGCAGCCCCGGGACGCCGTACCAAGAGACCCAGTACTTC. This encodes CASSPGTPYQETQYF.

Points on this clonotype: This sequence may be a read error, since a much larger clone differs from it by one base. The V gene is TRBV7-9, the J gene TRBJ1-6; D remains ambiguous. CDR1 is SEHNR and CDR2 is FQNEAQ in the germline V gene (reference sequence). V lost 1 base and J lost 13, with 11 bases in between. The CDR3 loop spans 13 amino acids. CDR3 nucleotides: TGTGCCAGCAGCTTAGGTCCCCCAGGCCCCCTCCACTTT. Translated, it gives CASSLGPPGPLHF. The complete variable domain, with remaining parts taken from reference TRBV7-9 and TRBJ1-6, reads DTGVSQNPRHKITKRGQNVTFRCDPISEHNRLYWYRQTLGQGPEFLTYFQNEAQLEKSRLLSDRFSAERPKGSFSTLEIQRTEQGDSAMYLCASSLGPPGPLHFGNGTRLTVT.

The chain links TRBV4-2 to TRBJ2-5; the D gene is possibly TRBD2 (5 bases). The germline V gene encodes CDR1 LGHNA and CDR2 YNFKEQ. CDR3 length: 13 amino acids. The V and J ends lost 5 bases and 5 bases respectively, with 12 bases between them. As DNA, the CDR3 is TGTGCCAGCAGCAATCCCGGGATGGAGACCCAGTACTTC. Protein sequence: CASSNPGMETQYF.

A note on this clonotype: This may stem from a read error, because a much larger clone lies one nucleotide away. The chain joins TRBV6-2 or TRBV6-3 to TRBJ1-1, with D hard to call. Germline assignment: CDR1 MNHEY and CDR2 SVGEGT. Trimming removed 2 bases at V and 1 base at J, with 2 bases between. CDR3 length equals 12 residues. The CDR3 protein is CASSYTNTEAFF. The CDR3 DNA reads as TGTGCCAGCAGTTACACGAACACTGAAGCTTTCTTT.

V usage is TRBV28 and J usage is TRBJ2-3, with unresolved D. Germline V gives CDR1 MDHEN, CDR2 SYDVKM. The CDR3 spans 12 residues. Trimming stripped 2 bases from V and 7 bases from J, with 7 bases between. The CDR3 nucleotides read TGTGCCAGCAGTTTACTGCTGAATACGCAGTATTTT. It is translated as CASSLLLNTQYF.

The V call is TRBV7-2, the J call TRBJ1-2; 9 bases line up with TRBD1. The CDR3 extends over 17 amino acids. Germline V gene sequence: CDR1 SGHTA, CDR2 FQGNSA. V was clipped by 5 bases and J by 2 bases; unmatched bases: 12. This CDR3 reads CASSKNGAGQGNYGYTF. The CDR3 DNA reads TGTGCCAGCAGCAAAAACGGGGCGGGACAGGGAAACTATGGCTACACCTTC.

This clonotype was observed a handful of times. The chain joins TRBV11-2 to TRBJ2-7; 7 bases line up with TRBD1. The CDR3 covers 13 residues. Losses at the gene ends were 10 bases for V and 3 bases for J; bases not matched to a gene: 9. The germline V gene has CDR1 SGHAT and CDR2 FQNNGV. CDR3 DNA sequence: TGTGCCATTTCGGACAGGCGACACTACGAGCAGTACTTC. Amino acid sequence: CAISDRRHYEQYF.

This clonotype was detected a few times. The chain is built from TRBV20-1 and TRBJ2-2; the match to TRBD2 covers 10 bases. Germline V gene data show CDR1 as DFQATT and CDR2 as SNEGSKA (reference sequence). This CDR3 is 14 amino acids long. The J segment lost 7 bases and the V segment lost 6 bases, leaving 8 bases of the junction unmatched. The CDR3 DNA follows: TGCAGTGCCGGCGGAAGCGGGAGGGGCGGGGAGCTGTTTTTT. This codes for CSAGGSGRGGELFF.